The 7 T cell receptor beta chains listed next were all sequenced from one sample in a study of T cells after yellow fever vaccination. Each CDR3 protein is one row after TCRdb ran MiXCR on the 5' RACE reads. The table has about 350,000 distinct CDR3 sequences, around a tenth seen once; the top ten hold less than 20%. Material: PBMCs, obtained on the day of the first yellow fever vaccination. These receptors were taken from a man aged 18 to 35 who received the YFV17D yellow fever vaccine.

The chain has TRBV7-2 and TRBJ2-5; no clear D. The V end lost 3 bases, the J end lost 5 bases, and 7 bases lay between the germline ends. Germline CDR1 is SGHTA and CDR2 is FQGNSA. This CDR3 comprises 12 residues. The CDR3 spells CASSFHRETQYF. CDR3 in DNA: TGTGCCAGCAGCTTTCACCGGGAGACCCAGTACTTC.

In its sample, this clonotype was seen a few times. The chain couples TRBV12-3 or TRBV12-4 to TRBJ2-1; D uncertain. Between the trimmed V and J ends, which lost 6 bases and 3 bases, there was a span of 15 bases. There are 15 residues in the CDR3. The CDR3 here is CASSHGRSLYNEQFF. DNA for the CDR3: TGTGCCAGCAGCCATGGACGCAGCCTCTACAATGAGCAGTTCTTC.

This clonotype was counted only a few times. V is TRBV7-8 and J is TRBJ1-4, with D uncertain. CDR1 and CDR2 from the germline V gene are SGHVS and FQNEAQ. The CDR3 is made up of 15 amino acids. The V and J ends lost 5 bases and 3 bases respectively, with 13 bases between them. CDR3 protein: CASSPSGHPNEKLFF. In nucleotides, the CDR3 is TGTGCCAGCAGCCCATCGGGCCACCCTAATGAAAAACTGTTTTTT.

The CDR3 DNA sequence: TGTGCCAGCAGTCTAAGGACGGCCTCGCATGGCTACACCTTC. This gives the protein CASSLRTASHGYTF. The V and J genes are TRBV12-3 or TRBV12-4 and TRBJ1-2; D gene unclear. This CDR3 region has 14 residues. Trimming removed 5 bases from V and 6 bases from J, with 16 bases in between.

A few counts support this clonotype. V and J are TRBV12-3 or TRBV12-4 and TRBJ2-6, with D hard to call. Trimming cost V 5 bases and J 5 bases, with 10 bases left between them. The CDR3 covers 14 residues. In nucleotides, the CDR3 is TGTGCCAGCAGTCCCGCCCCTTGGGCCAACGTCCTGACTTTC. Translating gives CASSPAPWANVLTF.

The chain recombines TRBV6-5 with TRBJ2-1; D remains unclear. CDR3 size: 16 residues. Germline V gene sequence: CDR1 MNHEY, CDR2 SVGAGI. Trimming removed 2 bases from V and 0 bases from J, with 11 bases in between. CDR3 sequence reads: CASSYLPESSYNEQFF. The DNA of the CDR3 is TGTGCCAGCAGTTACCTTCCGGAGAGCTCCTACAATGAGCAGTTCTTC.

The J gene is TRBJ2-5, the V gene TRBV7-2; possible D gene TRBD2, 7 bases. Trimming took 5 bases from V and 5 from J, leaving 21 bases between them. This CDR3 has 16 residues. CDR1 SGHTA and CDR2 FQGNSA come from the germline V gene. CDR3 sequence (DNA): TGTGCCAGCAGCCCCCCTGGGGGGGGGGGCCCGGAGACCCAGTACTTC. It encodes CASSPPGGGGPETQYF.